This TCR beta chain was identified in a study of early T cells in non-severe SARS-CoV-2 infection. About the research overall: Unpaired chains resulted from sequencing bulk RNA of unsorted whole blood.

Study-wide findings and caveats: Lookups in VDJdb leaned toward anti-spike CD8 responses and missed private and CD4 specificities.

Unique molecular identifiers were affixed to single, distinct cDNA molecules. TCRdb passed the 5' RACE reads through MiXCR, listing each CDR3 protein once. Altogether roughly 80,000 distinct CDR3 sequences are present, approximately 6% being singletons, with the ten largest covering roughly 8.1%. This clonotype showed up many times. Its antigen is undetermined. This CDR3 has 17 amino acids. Germline V gives CDR1 MGHRA, CDR2 YSYEKL. Trimming at V came to 4 bases and at J to 1 base, leaving 10 bases not matched to a gene. Sample: whole blood. This rearrangement joins TRBV4-1 to TRBJ2-1; 7 bases line up with TRBD1. This receptor was identified in an adult who was a healthcare worker with PCR-confirmed SARS-CoV-2 infection or an uninfected control (not recorded which). CDR3 residues: CASSPWLGGPSYNEQFF. In DNA form, the CDR3 reads TGCGCCAGCAGCCCATGGCTAGGGGGCCCTTCCTACAATGAGCAGTTCTTC.